A selection of T cell receptor beta chains follows, all from one sample in a study of memory CD4+ T cells and cytomegalovirus serostatus. The assay was immunoSEQ multiplex PCR, and TCRdb's table has in-frame clones only and misses some. The sample lists some 50,000 clones, about three quarters seen once, with approximately 0.61% in the top ten. The sample comprised memory CD4+ T cells from blood. The receptors come from an adult in good health and CMV-seronegative. Each CDR3 is given with its conserved first and last residue. Each record gives: CDR3 protein, V gene, clone size, CDR3 length, J gene. A row's size may be missing; if present it is once, few, many or a size class.

cdr3_aa: CASEEESNQPQHF; v_call: TRBV2; clone_size: .; cdr3_length: 13; j_call: TRBJ1-5
cdr3_aa: CAWGPEQYF; v_call: TRBV19; clone_size: .; cdr3_length: 9; j_call: TRBJ2-7
cdr3_aa: CASSVQAGRTDTQYF; v_call: TRBV9; clone_size: .; cdr3_length: 15; j_call: TRBJ2-3
cdr3_aa: CASSPLGGANEQFF; v_call: TRBV11-3; clone_size: .; cdr3_length: 14; j_call: TRBJ2-1
cdr3_aa: CASSREGANTEAFF; v_call: TRBV7-9; clone_size: few; cdr3_length: 14; j_call: TRBJ1-1
cdr3_aa: CASSDLAAEDTGELFF; v_call: TRBV10-2; clone_size: few; cdr3_length: 16; j_call: TRBJ2-2
cdr3_aa: CASSLAGQNTEAFF; v_call: TRBV5-4; clone_size: .; cdr3_length: 14; j_call: TRBJ1-1
cdr3_aa: CASSLGRQTEAFF; v_call: TRBV27; clone_size: .; cdr3_length: 13; j_call: TRBJ1-1
cdr3_aa: CASSLDAGELFF; v_call: TRBV7-9; clone_size: few; cdr3_length: 12; j_call: TRBJ2-2
cdr3_aa: CASSLRGGGYNSPLHF; v_call: TRBV7-3; clone_size: .; cdr3_length: 16; j_call: TRBJ1-6
cdr3_aa: CASSLEARGRHYEQYF; v_call: TRBV5-1; clone_size: .; cdr3_length: 16; j_call: TRBJ2-7
cdr3_aa: CASRQGRSTDTQYF; v_call: TRBV5-4; clone_size: few; cdr3_length: 14; j_call: TRBJ2-3
cdr3_aa: CASSAGLAGPEGETQYF; v_call: TRBV5-4; clone_size: .; cdr3_length: 17; j_call: TRBJ2-5
cdr3_aa: CASSQDFGGHQVVGGNTEAFF; v_call: TRBV4-2; clone_size: .; cdr3_length: 21; j_call: TRBJ1-1
cdr3_aa: CASTKGQRNTEAFF; v_call: TRBV19; clone_size: .; cdr3_length: 14; j_call: TRBJ1-1
cdr3_aa: CASSSEGVWANVLTF; v_call: TRBV7-9; clone_size: once; cdr3_length: 15; j_call: TRBJ2-6
cdr3_aa: CASSIAENEQFF; v_call: TRBV19; clone_size: .; cdr3_length: 12; j_call: TRBJ2-1
cdr3_aa: CASSSGTVETDTQYF; v_call: TRBV11-3; clone_size: .; cdr3_length: 15; j_call: TRBJ2-3
cdr3_aa: CASTLSGTGGSGANVLTF; v_call: TRBV9; clone_size: .; cdr3_length: 18; j_call: TRBJ2-6
cdr3_aa: CASSGGLGRNTDTQYF; v_call: TRBV27; clone_size: .; cdr3_length: 16; j_call: TRBJ2-3
cdr3_aa: CASTLGVYTF; v_call: TRBV19; clone_size: .; cdr3_length: 10; j_call: TRBJ1-2
cdr3_aa: CASSPGGGGEKLFF; v_call: TRBV6-6; clone_size: .; cdr3_length: 14; j_call: TRBJ1-4
cdr3_aa: CASSDMQGKANYGYTF; v_call: TRBV25-1; clone_size: .; cdr3_length: 16; j_call: TRBJ1-2
cdr3_aa: CASSLEVRGEQFF; v_call: TRBV7-9; clone_size: .; cdr3_length: 13; j_call: TRBJ2-1
cdr3_aa: CASSSAGLATHEQYF; v_call: TRBV7-2; clone_size: .; cdr3_length: 15; j_call: TRBJ2-7
cdr3_aa: CASSILGGGAYEQYF; v_call: TRBV19; clone_size: .; cdr3_length: 15; j_call: TRBJ2-7
cdr3_aa: CASSERRTYEQYF; v_call: TRBV2; clone_size: .; cdr3_length: 13; j_call: TRBJ2-7
cdr3_aa: CASMGRGEYEQYF; v_call: TRBV19; clone_size: .; cdr3_length: 13; j_call: TRBJ2-7
cdr3_aa: CASSLGGTNEKLFF; v_call: TRBV5-1; clone_size: .; cdr3_length: 14; j_call: TRBJ1-4
cdr3_aa: CATYGQGNSPLHF; v_call: TRBV10-3; clone_size: .; cdr3_length: 13; j_call: TRBJ1-6
cdr3_aa: CASSLEGSGRQPQHF; v_call: TRBV27; clone_size: few; cdr3_length: 15; j_call: TRBJ1-5
cdr3_aa: CASSLTGYETQYF; v_call: TRBV7-3; clone_size: .; cdr3_length: 13; j_call: TRBJ2-5
cdr3_aa: CASSLVRGPREKLFF; v_call: TRBV7-2; clone_size: .; cdr3_length: 15; j_call: TRBJ1-4
cdr3_aa: CATTPGITDTQYF; v_call: TRBV6-5; clone_size: .; cdr3_length: 13; j_call: TRBJ2-3
cdr3_aa: CASRPGTNNQPQHF; v_call: TRBV19; clone_size: .; cdr3_length: 14; j_call: TRBJ1-5
cdr3_aa: CASSFRDRDGYTF; v_call: TRBV4-2; clone_size: once; cdr3_length: 13; j_call: TRBJ1-2
cdr3_aa: CASNSILNEQFF; v_call: TRBV2; clone_size: .; cdr3_length: 12; j_call: TRBJ2-1
cdr3_aa: CASSSIRGGANYGYTF; v_call: TRBV5-1; clone_size: .; cdr3_length: 16; j_call: TRBJ1-2
cdr3_aa: CASRRGRQGEETQYF; v_call: TRBV19; clone_size: .; cdr3_length: 15; j_call: TRBJ2-5
cdr3_aa: CASSLSGTGVGNTIYF; v_call: TRBV5-1; clone_size: few; cdr3_length: 16; j_call: TRBJ1-3
cdr3_aa: CASSSDGREDTGELFF; v_call: TRBV11-1; clone_size: once; cdr3_length: 16; j_call: TRBJ2-2
cdr3_aa: CAWSRRAGEYTDTQYF; v_call: TRBV30; clone_size: .; cdr3_length: 16; j_call: TRBJ2-3
cdr3_aa: CASSSTLTGEETQYF; v_call: TRBV5-1; clone_size: .; cdr3_length: 15; j_call: TRBJ2-5
cdr3_aa: CASSSDFTLYEQYF; v_call: TRBV6-5; clone_size: once; cdr3_length: 14; j_call: TRBJ2-7
cdr3_aa: CASTNRGFGLWREKLFF; v_call: TRBV5-6; clone_size: .; cdr3_length: 17; j_call: TRBJ1-4
cdr3_aa: CASSVKVSNSPLHF; v_call: TRBV6-1; clone_size: .; cdr3_length: 14; j_call: TRBJ1-6
cdr3_aa: CASSLGWLAAGDTQYF; v_call: TRBV7-8; clone_size: .; cdr3_length: 16; j_call: TRBJ2-3
cdr3_aa: CASSNTGGGGYGYTF; v_call: TRBV7-9; clone_size: .; cdr3_length: 15; j_call: TRBJ1-2
cdr3_aa: CASSLEATGGTDTQYF; v_call: TRBV11-1; clone_size: .; cdr3_length: 16; j_call: TRBJ2-3
cdr3_aa: CASKGNTEAFF; v_call: TRBV5-1; clone_size: .; cdr3_length: 11; j_call: TRBJ1-1
cdr3_aa: CASRQGTDTQYF; v_call: TRBV2; clone_size: few; cdr3_length: 12; j_call: TRBJ2-3
cdr3_aa: CASRPEELPNYGYTF; v_call: TRBV4-3; clone_size: .; cdr3_length: 15; j_call: TRBJ1-2
cdr3_aa: CASSLRTGGDSPLHF; v_call: TRBV5-6; clone_size: .; cdr3_length: 15; j_call: TRBJ1-6
cdr3_aa: CASSPSEGGNSPLHF; v_call: TRBV6-1; clone_size: .; cdr3_length: 15; j_call: TRBJ1-6
cdr3_aa: CASSIGGGELFF; v_call: TRBV19; clone_size: .; cdr3_length: 12; j_call: TRBJ2-2
cdr3_aa: CSVEGWVAAGETQYF; v_call: TRBV29-1; clone_size: .; cdr3_length: 15; j_call: TRBJ2-5
cdr3_aa: CASSSTGGNTEAFF; v_call: TRBV6-5; clone_size: once; cdr3_length: 14; j_call: TRBJ1-1
cdr3_aa: CASSVGLDSNQPQHF; v_call: TRBV9; clone_size: few; cdr3_length: 15; j_call: TRBJ1-5
cdr3_aa: CASSFSGTGYFWGYTF; v_call: TRBV27; clone_size: once; cdr3_length: 16; j_call: TRBJ1-2
cdr3_aa: CASSERGAGNQPQHF; v_call: TRBV25-1; clone_size: .; cdr3_length: 15; j_call: TRBJ1-5